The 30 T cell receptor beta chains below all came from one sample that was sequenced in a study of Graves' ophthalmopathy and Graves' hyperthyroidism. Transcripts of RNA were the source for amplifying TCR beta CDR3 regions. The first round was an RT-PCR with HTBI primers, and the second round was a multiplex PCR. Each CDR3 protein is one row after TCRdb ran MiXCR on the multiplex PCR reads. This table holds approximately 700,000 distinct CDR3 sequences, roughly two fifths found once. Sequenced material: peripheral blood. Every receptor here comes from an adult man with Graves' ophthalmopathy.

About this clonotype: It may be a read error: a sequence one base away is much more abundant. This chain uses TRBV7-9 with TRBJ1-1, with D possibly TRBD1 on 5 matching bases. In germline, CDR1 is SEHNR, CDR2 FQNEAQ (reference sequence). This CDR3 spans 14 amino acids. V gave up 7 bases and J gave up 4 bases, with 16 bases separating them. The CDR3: CASTVGGRLTEAFF. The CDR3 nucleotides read TGTGCCAGCACCGTGGGGGGAAGGCTCACTGAAGCTTTCTTT.

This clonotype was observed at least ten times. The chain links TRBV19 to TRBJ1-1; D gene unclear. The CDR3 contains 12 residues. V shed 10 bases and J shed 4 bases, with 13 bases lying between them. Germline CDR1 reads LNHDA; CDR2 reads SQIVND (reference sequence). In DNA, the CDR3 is TGTGCCACCCAGGCTCACGGCACTGAAGCTTTCTTT. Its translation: CATQAHGTEAFF.

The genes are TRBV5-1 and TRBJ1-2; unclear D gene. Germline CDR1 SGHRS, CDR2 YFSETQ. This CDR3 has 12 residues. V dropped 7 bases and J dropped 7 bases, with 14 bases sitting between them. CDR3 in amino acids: CASRAAGSGYTF. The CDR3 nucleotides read TGCGCCAGCCGAGCGGCAGGATCTGGCTACACCTTC.

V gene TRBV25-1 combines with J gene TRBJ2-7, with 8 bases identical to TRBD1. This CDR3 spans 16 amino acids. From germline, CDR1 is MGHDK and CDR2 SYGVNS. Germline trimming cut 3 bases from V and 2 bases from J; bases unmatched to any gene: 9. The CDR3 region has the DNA TGTGCCAGCAGTGACCGCGGACAGGGTGTTGCCTACGAGCAGTACTTC. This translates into CASSDRGQGVAYEQYF.

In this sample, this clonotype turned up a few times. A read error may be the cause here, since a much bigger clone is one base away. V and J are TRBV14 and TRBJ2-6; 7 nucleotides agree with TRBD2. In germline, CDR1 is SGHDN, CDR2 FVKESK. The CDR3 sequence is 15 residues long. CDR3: CASSPWGSGANALTF. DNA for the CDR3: TGTGCCAGCAGCCCATGGGGGAGCGGGGCCAACGCCCTGACTTTC.

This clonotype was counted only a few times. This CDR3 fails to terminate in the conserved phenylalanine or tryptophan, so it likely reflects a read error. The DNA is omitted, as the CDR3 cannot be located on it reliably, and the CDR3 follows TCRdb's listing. This CDR3 reads CAISGWTS. The chain recombines TRBV10-3 with TRBJ1-1. The CDR3 adds up to 8 amino acids, both ends counted. Germline V lookup: CDR1 ENHRY, CDR2 SYGVKD.

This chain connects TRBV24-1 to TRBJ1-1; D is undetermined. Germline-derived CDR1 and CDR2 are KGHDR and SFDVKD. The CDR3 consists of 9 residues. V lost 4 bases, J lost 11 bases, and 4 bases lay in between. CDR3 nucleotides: TGTGCCACCAGTGAGCGGGCTTTCTTT. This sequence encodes CATSERAFF.

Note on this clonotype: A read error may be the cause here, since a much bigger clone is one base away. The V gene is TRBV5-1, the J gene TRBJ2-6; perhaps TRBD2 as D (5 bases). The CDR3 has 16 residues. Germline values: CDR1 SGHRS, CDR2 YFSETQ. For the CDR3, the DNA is TGCGCCACCAGCTTGGCCGCGGGTTCTGGGGCCAACGTCCTGACTTTC. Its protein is CATSLAAGSGANVLTF.

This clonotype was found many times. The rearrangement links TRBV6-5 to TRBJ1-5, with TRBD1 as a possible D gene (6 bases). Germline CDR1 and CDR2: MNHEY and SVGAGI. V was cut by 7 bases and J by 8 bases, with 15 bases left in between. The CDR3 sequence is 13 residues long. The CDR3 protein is CASTRGFGEPQHF. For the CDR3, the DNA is TGTGCCAGCACTAGGGGGTTTGGAGAGCCCCAGCATTTT.

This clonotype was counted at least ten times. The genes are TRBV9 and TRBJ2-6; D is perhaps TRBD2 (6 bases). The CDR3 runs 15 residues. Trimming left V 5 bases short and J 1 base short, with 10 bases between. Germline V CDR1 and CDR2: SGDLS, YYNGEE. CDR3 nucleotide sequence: TGTGCCAGCAGGGAGGGCTCATCTGGGGCCAACGTCCTGACTTTC. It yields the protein CASREGSSGANVLTF. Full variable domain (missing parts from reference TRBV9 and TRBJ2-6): DSGVTQTPKHLITATGQRVTLRCSPRSGDLSVYWYQQSLDQGLQFLIQYYNGEERAKGNILERFSAQQFPDLHSELNLSSLELGDSALYFCASREGSSGANVLTFGAGSRLTVL.

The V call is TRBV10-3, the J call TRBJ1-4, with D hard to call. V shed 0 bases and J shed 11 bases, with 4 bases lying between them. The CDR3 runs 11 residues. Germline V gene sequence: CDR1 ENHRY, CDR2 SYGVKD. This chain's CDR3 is CAISESGKLFF. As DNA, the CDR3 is TGTGCCATCAGTGAGTCGGGCAAACTGTTTTTT.

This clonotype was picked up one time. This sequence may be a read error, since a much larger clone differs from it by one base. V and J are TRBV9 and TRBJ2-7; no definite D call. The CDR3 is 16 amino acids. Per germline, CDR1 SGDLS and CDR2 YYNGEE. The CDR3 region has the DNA TGTGCCAACAGCGTAGCTCTGGACGGACCACCCTACGAGCAGTACTTC. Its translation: CANSVALDGPPYEQYF.

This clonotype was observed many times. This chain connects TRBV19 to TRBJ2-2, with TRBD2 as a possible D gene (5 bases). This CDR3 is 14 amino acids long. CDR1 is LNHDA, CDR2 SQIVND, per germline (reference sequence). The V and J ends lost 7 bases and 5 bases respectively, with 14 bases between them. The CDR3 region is CASKSGSGTGELFF. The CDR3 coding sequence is TGTGCCAGTAAAAGTGGGAGTGGGACCGGGGAGCTGTTTTTT.

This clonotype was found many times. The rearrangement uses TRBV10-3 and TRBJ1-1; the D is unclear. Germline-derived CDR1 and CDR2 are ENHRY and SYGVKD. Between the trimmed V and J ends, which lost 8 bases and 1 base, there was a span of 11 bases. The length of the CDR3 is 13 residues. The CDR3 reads CAIGGPGNTEAFF. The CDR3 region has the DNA TGTGCCATCGGAGGTCCAGGGAACACTGAAGCTTTCTTT.

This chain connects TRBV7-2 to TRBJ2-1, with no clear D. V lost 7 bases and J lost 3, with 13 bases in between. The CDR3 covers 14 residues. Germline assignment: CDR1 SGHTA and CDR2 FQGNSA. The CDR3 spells CASTLAALYNEQFF. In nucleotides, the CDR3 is TGTGCCAGCACTCTGGCGGCACTCTACAATGAGCAGTTCTTC.

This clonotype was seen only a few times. The CDR3 protein is CSARDNLAGVYEQYF. The CDR3 DNA sequence: TGCAGTGCTAGAGATAACCTAGCGGGGGTCTACGAGCAGTACTTC. V gene TRBV20-1 combines with J gene TRBJ2-7; the match to TRBD2 covers 10 bases. V was clipped by 0 bases and J by 3 bases; unmatched bases: 5. Germline values: CDR1 DFQATT, CDR2 SNEGSKA (reference sequence). This CDR3 has 15 amino acids.

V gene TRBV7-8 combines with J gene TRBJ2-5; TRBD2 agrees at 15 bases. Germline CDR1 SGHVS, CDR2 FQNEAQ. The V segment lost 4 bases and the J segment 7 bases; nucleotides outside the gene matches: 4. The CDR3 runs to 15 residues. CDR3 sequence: CASSYGLAGGRTQYF. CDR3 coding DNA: TGTGCCAGCAGCTACGGACTAGCGGGAGGGCGGACCCAGTACTTC. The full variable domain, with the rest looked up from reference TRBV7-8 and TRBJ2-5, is GAGVSQSPRYKVAKRGQDVALRCDPISGHVSLFWYQQALGQGPEFLTYFQNEAQLDKSGLPSDRFFAERPEGSVSTLKIQRTQQEDSAVYLCASSYGLAGGRTQYFGPGTRLLVL.

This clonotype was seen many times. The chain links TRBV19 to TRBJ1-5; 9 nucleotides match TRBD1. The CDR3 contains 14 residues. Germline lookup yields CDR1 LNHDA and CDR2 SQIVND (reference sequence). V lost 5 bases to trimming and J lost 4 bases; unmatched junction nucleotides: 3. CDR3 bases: TGTGCCAGTAGTGCGACAGGGGGGAATCAGCCCCAGCATTTT. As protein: CASSATGGNQPQHF.

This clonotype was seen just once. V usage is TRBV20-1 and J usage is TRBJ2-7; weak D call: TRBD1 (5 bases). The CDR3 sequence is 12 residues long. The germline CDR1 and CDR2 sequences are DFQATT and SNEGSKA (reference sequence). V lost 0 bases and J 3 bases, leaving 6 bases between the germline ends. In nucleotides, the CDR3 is TGCAGTGCTAGAGACAGGGTCTACGAGCAGTACTTC. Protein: CSARDRVYEQYF.

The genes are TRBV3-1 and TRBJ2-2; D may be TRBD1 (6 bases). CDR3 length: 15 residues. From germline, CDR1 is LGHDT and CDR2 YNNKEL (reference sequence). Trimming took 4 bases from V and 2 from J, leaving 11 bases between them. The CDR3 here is CASSRRTANTGELFF. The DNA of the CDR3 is TGTGCCAGCAGCCGCAGGACAGCCAACACCGGGGAGCTGTTTTTT.

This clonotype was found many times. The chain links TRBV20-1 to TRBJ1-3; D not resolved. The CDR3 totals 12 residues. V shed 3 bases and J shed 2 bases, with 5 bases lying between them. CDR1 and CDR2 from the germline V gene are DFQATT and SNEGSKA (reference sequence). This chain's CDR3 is CSASLTGNTIYF. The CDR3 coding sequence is TGCAGTGCTAGTCTTACTGGAAACACCATATATTTT.

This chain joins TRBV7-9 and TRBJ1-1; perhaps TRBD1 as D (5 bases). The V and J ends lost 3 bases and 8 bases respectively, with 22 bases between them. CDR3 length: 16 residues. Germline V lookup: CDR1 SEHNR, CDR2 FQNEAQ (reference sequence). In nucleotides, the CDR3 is TGTGCCAGCAGCTTCGGACTAGCGGGGGGTGGCACAGAAGCTTTCTTT. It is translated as CASSFGLAGGGTEAFF.

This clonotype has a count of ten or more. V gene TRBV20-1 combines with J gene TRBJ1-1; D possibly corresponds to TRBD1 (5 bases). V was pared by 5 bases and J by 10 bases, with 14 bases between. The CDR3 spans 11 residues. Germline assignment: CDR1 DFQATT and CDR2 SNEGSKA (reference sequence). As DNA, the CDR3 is TGCAGTGCTGCTAAGAGGGGAGGAGCTTTCTTT. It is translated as CSAAKRGGAFF.

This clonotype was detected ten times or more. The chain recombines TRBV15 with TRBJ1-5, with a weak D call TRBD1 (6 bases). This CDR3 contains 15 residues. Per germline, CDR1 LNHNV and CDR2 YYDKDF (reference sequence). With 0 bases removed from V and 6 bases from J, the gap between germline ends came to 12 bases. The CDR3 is CATSRDLGGTQPQHF. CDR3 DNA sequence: TGTGCCACCAGCAGAGATCTGGGGGGCACTCAGCCCCAGCATTTT.

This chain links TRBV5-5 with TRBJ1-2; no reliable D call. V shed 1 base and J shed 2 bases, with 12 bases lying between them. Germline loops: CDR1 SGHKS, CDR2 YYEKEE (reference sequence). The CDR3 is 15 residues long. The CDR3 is CASSLYVAGNYGYTF. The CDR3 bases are TGTGCCAGCAGCTTGTACGTCGCGGGGAACTATGGCTACACCTTC. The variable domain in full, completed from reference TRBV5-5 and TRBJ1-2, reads DAGVTQSPTHLIKTRGQQVTLRCSPISGHKSVSWYQQVLGQGPQFIFQYYEKEERGRGNFPDRFSARQFPNYSSELNVNALLLGDSALYLCASSLYVAGNYGYTFGSGTRLTVV.

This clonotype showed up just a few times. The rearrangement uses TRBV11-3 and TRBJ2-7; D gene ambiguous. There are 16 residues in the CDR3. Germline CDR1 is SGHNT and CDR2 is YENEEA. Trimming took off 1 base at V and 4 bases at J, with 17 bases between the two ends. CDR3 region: CASSLGSRQRPYEQYF. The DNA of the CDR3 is TGTGCCAGCAGCTTAGGGTCTCGGCAGCGCCCTTACGAGCAGTACTTC.

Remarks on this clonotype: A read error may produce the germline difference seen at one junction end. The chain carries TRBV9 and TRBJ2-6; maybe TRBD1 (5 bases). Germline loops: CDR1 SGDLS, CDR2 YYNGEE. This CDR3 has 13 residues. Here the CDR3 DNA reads TGTGCCAGCAGCGTAATAACAGGAGAGACTGAAGCTTTC. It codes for CASSVITGETEAF. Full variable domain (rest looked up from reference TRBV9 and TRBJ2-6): DSGVTQTPKHLITATGQRVTLRCSPRSGDLSVYWYQQSLDQGLQFLIQYYNGEERAKGNILERFSAQQFPDLHSELNLSSLELGDSALYFCASSVITGETEAFGAGSRLTVL.

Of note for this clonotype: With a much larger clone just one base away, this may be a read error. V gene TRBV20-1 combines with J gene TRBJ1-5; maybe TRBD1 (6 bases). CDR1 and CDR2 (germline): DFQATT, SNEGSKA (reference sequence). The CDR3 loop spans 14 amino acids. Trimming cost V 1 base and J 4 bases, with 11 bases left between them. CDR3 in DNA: TGCAGTGCTAGAGGGCGGGGGCGGAATCAGCCCCAGCATTTT. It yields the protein CSARGRGRNQPQHF.

The CDR3 bases are TGCAGCGCGGGGGGACTAGCGGGTTTCTTT. This gives the protein CSAGGLAGFF. The chain joins TRBV29-1 to TRBJ1-1; a possible D gene is TRBD1 (5 bases). Trimming cost V 7 bases and J 13 bases, with 16 bases left between them. From germline, CDR1 is SQVTM and CDR2 ANQGSEA. The CDR3 consists of 10 residues.

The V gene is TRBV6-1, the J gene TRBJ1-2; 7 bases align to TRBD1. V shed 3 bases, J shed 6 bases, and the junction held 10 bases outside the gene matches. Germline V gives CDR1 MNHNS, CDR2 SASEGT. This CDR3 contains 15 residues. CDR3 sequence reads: CASSDESRGGDGYTF. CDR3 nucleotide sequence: TGTGCCAGCAGTGACGAGTCCAGGGGGGGGGATGGCTACACCTTC.